The source of this T cell receptor (beta chain) is a study of Ad26.COV2.S vaccination and SARS-CoV-2 variants. Sequencing was performed with immunoSEQ multiplex PCR; in TCRdb, only in-frame clones are kept and a portion is missing. The sample holds roughly 680,000 clones, more than 80% seen once. Regarding treatment: around 19 received Ad26.COV2.S at low or high dose, single or two shots; 5 received placebo; per-sample allocation not given. After the first vaccine or placebo injection, samples were drawn on day 63. The germline V and J ends were trimmed by 2 bases and 2 bases, with 14 bases remaining between them. The CDR3 sequence is 15 residues long. The germline gives CDR1 SGHRS, CDR2 YFSETQ.

The receptor was derived from a person between 18 and 59 years old who received the Ad26.COV2.S COVID-19 vaccine or a placebo. The sample here was peripheral blood, taken in a trial of Ad26.COV2.S vaccine versus placebo. V and J are TRBV5-1 and TRBJ2-7, with D maybe TRBD2 (6 bases). Here the CDR3 reads CASSFRPGGAYEQYF. CDR3 DNA: TGCGCCAGCAGCTTCCGCCCGGGCGGGGCCTACGAGCAGTACTTC.